This TCR beta chain was recorded in a study of T cell repertoires in cytomegalovirus infection. Study information: Public TCR beta signature analysis indicated the presence of both CMV infection and matching HLA type.

The CDR3 extends over 15 amino acids. From germline, CDR1 is SEHNR and CDR2 FQNEAQ (reference sequence). After removal of 5 bases from V and 2 bases from J, the junction contained 9 bases not matched to a gene. TCRdb re-called the reads with MiXCR, one entry per CDR3 protein. The data show a few hundred thousand distinct CDR3 sequences, around 27% seen once. This receptor was obtained from a human donor in good health (CMV status not recorded). Some clones in this sample may be carry-over from other donors' samples. The sequencing input was PBMCs. The rearrangement uses TRBV7-9 and TRBJ2-7; 7 bases are shared with TRBD1. CDR3 in DNA: TGTGCCAGCAGCCTAGGGACAGTGAGCCCCTACGAGCAGTACTTC. Its protein is CASSLGTVSPYEQYF.